A single TCR beta chain is shown here with its context. These data are taken from a study of blood T cell repertoires in COVID-19. In the study's own analysis: Amplification of reference gene primers provided the estimated nucleated cell counts. Clones were read by immunoSEQ multiplex PCR, and TCRdb kept only the in-frame ones, dropping some. D and trimming were read from the DNA, whereas the V and J calls and clone size are those reported in that table. The sample contains about 110,000 clones, approximately 78% of which appear only once. CDR3 length equals 17 residues. CDR1 is MRHNA, CDR2 SNTAGT, per germline. V was pared by 5 bases and J by 6 bases, with 15 bases of the junction left unmatched.

The rearrangement uses TRBV6-4 and TRBJ2-1; 8 bases are shared with TRBD1. The sequence was obtained from a man aged 65-85 years with acute or convalescent COVID-19. Sequenced sample: peripheral blood. The CDR3: CASSLYPGGTGLNEQFF. CDR3 bases: TGTGCCAGCAGTTTATATCCCGGAGGGACAGGCCTCAATGAGCAGTTCTTC.